The 20 T cell receptor beta chains below were found in one sample sequenced in a study of T cells in Graves' hyperthyroidism and ophthalmopathy. Using RNA transcripts as the source, TCR beta CDR3 regions were amplified. First-round RT-PCR of the TCR CDR3 relied on the HTBI primer set. MiXCR was run by TCRdb on the multiplex PCR reads, yielding one entry per CDR3 protein. Among around 690,000 distinct CDR3 sequences listed, 15% to 20% were seen once. Sequences were obtained from blood. Every receptor here comes from a man between 45 and 60 years old with Graves' hyperthyroidism.

The chain links TRBV7-2 to TRBJ2-2, with 8 bases fitting TRBD1. The V gene's germline CDR1 is SGHTA and CDR2 FQGNSA. The ends lost 4 bases at V and 2 bases at J; junction bases unmatched: 15. This CDR3 comprises 19 residues. The CDR3 DNA reads as TGTGCCAGCAGCTCCTGGACAGGGTTCTTTTTCGGAAACACCGGGGAGCTGTTTTTT. Its protein is CASSSWTGFFFGNTGELFF.

In this sample, this clonotype turned up many times. The rearrangement joins TRBV27 to TRBJ2-7; 10 bases align to TRBD2. This CDR3 spans 15 amino acids. CDR1 MNHEY and CDR2 SMNVEV come from the germline V gene (reference sequence). Trimming at V came to 5 bases and at J to 3 bases, leaving 7 bases not matched to a gene. The CDR3 region has the DNA TGTGCCAGCAGTCCCAGCGGGAGGGCCAACTACGAGCAGTACTTC. Translating it yields CASSPSGRANYEQYF.

On this clonotype: A much larger clone differs by one base, so this may be a read error. The rearrangement joins TRBV10-3 to TRBJ2-1, with 8 bases aligning to TRBD2. V trimming: 2 bases; J trimming: 12 bases; junction bases outside the gene matches: 15. This CDR3 comprises 16 residues. Germline V gene data show CDR1 as ENHRY and CDR2 as SYGVKD. The CDR3 coding sequence is TGTGCCATCAGTGAGATTAGACGGGAGGGCCCCTTTGGGCAGTTCTTC. This sequence encodes CAISEIRREGPFGQFF.

This clonotype occurred many times. V gene TRBV7-3 combines with J gene TRBJ2-1; 11 bases agree with TRBD2. V shed 5 bases, J shed 5 bases, and the junction held 5 bases outside the gene matches. This CDR3 is 15 amino acids long. Germline CDR1 and CDR2: SGHTA and FQGTGA. Here the CDR3 reads CASSLTSGSDNEQFF. DNA for the CDR3: TGTGCCAGCAGCCTTACTAGCGGGAGTGACAATGAGCAGTTCTTC.

This clonotype has just one count. The V and J genes are TRBV28 and TRBJ2-1; 8 positions agree with TRBD2. V shed 5 bases, J shed 2 bases, and the junction held 2 bases outside the gene matches. The germline gives CDR1 MDHEN, CDR2 SYDVKM. The CDR3 is made up of 14 amino acids. The CDR3 sequence: CASSGREAYNEQFF. As DNA, the CDR3 is TGTGCCAGCAGTGGGCGGGAGGCCTACAATGAGCAGTTCTTC.

V and J are TRBV30 and TRBJ2-5, with 8 bases lining up with TRBD1. V lost 4 bases to trimming and J lost 3 bases; unmatched junction nucleotides: 13. The CDR3 contains 16 residues. CDR1 GTSNPN and CDR2 SVGIG come from the germline V gene (reference sequence). The DNA of the CDR3 is TGTGCCTGGAATAGAAGGACAGGGAGCCTCGAAGAGACCCAGTACTTC. This encodes CAWNRRTGSLEETQYF.

The chain uses TRBV15 and TRBJ2-7; D remains unclear. The CDR3 has 14 amino acids. Trimming cost V 5 bases and J 5 bases, with 16 bases left between them. Germline lookup yields CDR1 LNHNV and CDR2 YYDKDF (reference sequence). CDR3 protein: CATSVDGQIDEQYF. The CDR3 DNA follows: TGTGCCACCAGCGTGGACGGCCAAATCGACGAGCAGTACTTC. Full variable domain (remainder filled in from reference TRBV15 and TRBJ2-7): DAMVIQNPRYQVTQFGKPVTLSCSQTLNHNVMYWYQQKSSQAPKLLFHYYDKDFNNEADTPDNFQSRRPNTSFCFLDIRSPGLGDTAMYLCATSVDGQIDEQYFGPGTRLTVT.

The chain couples TRBV10-3 to TRBJ1-2; D unresolved. The germline V gene encodes CDR1 ENHRY and CDR2 SYGVKD. CDR3 size: 14 residues. Between the trimmed V and J ends, which lost 10 bases and 4 bases, there was a span of 19 bases. The CDR3 loop reads CATPGNFDGYGYTF. The CDR3 bases are TGTGCCACCCCCGGGAACTTTGATGGCTATGGCTACACCTTC.

This clonotype was counted many times. The chain has TRBV2 and TRBJ2-3, with D perhaps TRBD2 (6 bases). Germline lookup yields CDR1 SNHLY and CDR2 FYNNEI. Deletions cut 6 bases from V and 1 base from J, with 14 bases between. The CDR3 loop spans 15 amino acids. CDR3 in DNA: TGTGCCAGCAGCGCCCGTGGAGGGGGCACAGATACGCAGTATTTT. Protein sequence: CASSARGGGTDTQYF.

This clonotype was seen repeatedly, ten times or more. The chain couples TRBV12-3 or TRBV12-4 to TRBJ2-7; D is ambiguous. Between the trimmed V and J ends, which lost 2 bases and 5 bases, there was a span of 7 bases. The CDR3 loop spans 12 amino acids. The CDR3 spells CASSLISDEQYF. The CDR3 region has the DNA TGTGCCAGCAGTTTAATTTCGGACGAGCAGTACTTC.

This clonotype has just a few counts. V and J are TRBV20-1 and TRBJ1-5; no clear D gene. The CDR3 is made up of 13 amino acids. Germline V gives CDR1 DFQATT, CDR2 SNEGSKA (reference sequence). The V end was cut by 3 bases, the J end by 4 bases, with 10 bases between. The CDR3 region has the DNA TGCAGTGCTAGCCCGTTGTGGAATCAGCCCCAGCATTTT. Its protein is CSASPLWNQPQHF.

This clonotype came up many times. The DNA for the CDR3 is TGTGCCAGCAGTGAAGCTGTTAGCGTTTCCTACAATGAGCAGTTCTTC. Encoded protein: CASSEAVSVSYNEQFF. The rearrangement links TRBV2 to TRBJ2-1; TRBD2 is a possible D gene (5 bases). Trimming cost V 0 bases and J 1 base, with 10 bases left between them. The CDR3 sequence is 16 residues long. Germline V gives CDR1 SNHLY, CDR2 FYNNEI.

The V call is TRBV7-9, the J call TRBJ1-4; 11 bases align to TRBD1. The length of the CDR3 is 11 residues. CDR1 SEHNR and CDR2 FQNEAQ come from the germline V gene (reference sequence). Written as DNA, the CDR3 is TGTGTCCCGGGACAGGGGGAGAAACTGTTTTTT. It yields the protein CVPGQGEKLFF.

This clonotype appeared many times. The chain uses TRBV30 and TRBJ1-4; D ambiguous. CDR1 GTSNPN and CDR2 SVGIG come from the germline V gene (reference sequence). V was trimmed by 1 base and J by 0 bases, leaving 9 bases between them. This CDR3 region has 15 residues. The CDR3 nucleotides are TGTGCCTGGAGTGGCCAGATTGCAACTAATGAAAAACTGTTTTTT. This translates into CAWSGQIATNEKLFF.

This rearrangement joins TRBV11-2 to TRBJ2-1; D may be TRBD1 (5 bases). This CDR3 has 16 amino acids. Trimming left V 5 bases short and J 8 bases short, with 22 bases between. The germline CDR1 and CDR2 sequences are SGHAT and FQNNGV. Here the CDR3 reads CASSLFKGKCTHEQFF. DNA for the CDR3: TGTGCCAGCAGCCTCTTTAAGGGGAAGTGCACACATGAGCAGTTCTTC.

This clonotype has a handful of counts. V usage is TRBV20-1 and J usage is TRBJ1-3, with TRBD1 as a possible D gene (5 bases). Germline lookup yields CDR1 DFQATT and CDR2 SNEGSKA (reference sequence). This CDR3 region has 16 residues. The V end was cut by 3 bases, the J end by 0 bases, with 15 bases between. This chain's CDR3 is CSARAWTGDSGNTIYF. The CDR3 DNA is TGCAGTGCTAGGGCCTGGACGGGGGACTCTGGAAACACCATATATTTT.

The chain employs TRBV11-2 and TRBJ2-7; TRBD1 aligns across 9 bases. The CDR3 is made up of 16 amino acids. The germline V gene encodes CDR1 SGHAT and CDR2 FQNNGV. Losses at the gene ends were 2 bases for V and 3 bases for J; bases not matched to a gene: 8. This CDR3 is CASSLLTGQGLYEQYF. As DNA, the CDR3 is TGTGCCAGCAGCTTACTAACGGGACAGGGTCTCTACGAGCAGTACTTC.

This clonotype was detected many times. In DNA form, the CDR3 reads TGTGCCAGCAGTCCGGCGGGACTAGCGGGCCAAGAGACCCAGTACTTC. As protein: CASSPAGLAGQETQYF. The chain has TRBV12-3 or TRBV12-4 and TRBJ2-5, with TRBD2 matching 12 bases. Trimming took 5 bases from V and 1 from J; bases not matched to a gene: 5. The CDR3 sequence is 16 residues long.

In the case of this clonotype: A much larger clone sits a single nucleotide away, making a read error possible. The missing conserved phenylalanine or tryptophan at the end of this CDR3 makes a read error likely. CDR3 nucleotide sequence: TGTGCCAGCAGTTCTGGACAATTCAGTGAAGGAAACACCATATATCTT. Amino acid sequence: CASSSGQFSEGNTIYL. The genes are TRBV28 and TRBJ1-3, with D possibly being TRBD1 (5 bases). Germline V gene lookup returns CDR1 MDHEN and CDR2 SYDVKM. Trimming removed 4 bases at V and 4 bases at J, with 17 bases between. There are 16 residues in the CDR3.

The CDR3 spells CSVEVDRGRSAFF. DNA for the CDR3: TGCAGCGTCGAGGTGGACAGGGGCCGTTCTGCTTTCTTT. The chain is built from TRBV29-1 and TRBJ1-1; TRBD1 agrees at 9 bases. The V gene's germline CDR1 is SQVTM and CDR2 ANQGSEA. Trimming took 6 bases from V and 11 from J; bases not matched to a gene: 13. The CDR3 covers 13 residues. The full variable domain, completed using reference TRBV29-1 and TRBJ1-1, is SAVISQKPSRDICQRGTSLTIQCQVDSQVTMMFWYRQQPGQSLTLIATANQGSEATYESGFVIDKFPISRPNLTFSTLTVSNMSPEDSSIYLCSVEVDRGRSAFFGQGTRLTVV.